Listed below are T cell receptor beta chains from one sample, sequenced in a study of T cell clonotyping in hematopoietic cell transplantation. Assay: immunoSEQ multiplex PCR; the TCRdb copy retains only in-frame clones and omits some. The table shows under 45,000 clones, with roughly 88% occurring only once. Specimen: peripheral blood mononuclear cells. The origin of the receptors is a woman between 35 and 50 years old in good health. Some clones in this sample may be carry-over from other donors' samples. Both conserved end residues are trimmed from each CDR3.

ASSPIPGTGVPDTQY	TRBV5-1
ASSSRRGASTDTQY	TRBV5-6
ASSEWSYNEQF	TRBV25-1
ASFGGSSYEQY	TRBV28
SASRGFGYT	TRBV20-1
ASSKQGLNEKLF	TRBV9
ASSPSGSATYEQY	TRBV5-1
AISSNMNTEAF	TRBV4-1
ASSEWGGGNQPQH	TRBV25-1
ASSPDREGYGYT	TRBV28